These 21 T cell receptor beta chains came from one sample sequenced in a study of blood T cell repertoires in COVID-19. Method: immunoSEQ multiplex PCR; TCRdb's copy keeps in-frame clones and lacks some. This sample has about 160,000 clones, with roughly nine tenths found just once. The sequencing input was peripheral blood. The receptors originated from an older woman with active or convalescent COVID-19.

This chain joins TRBV18 and TRBJ2-7; TRBD1 might be the D (6 bases). The germline CDR1 and CDR2 sequences are KGHSH and LQKENI. V dropped 3 bases and J dropped 9 bases, with 21 bases sitting between them. CDR3 length: 15 amino acids. As DNA, the CDR3 is TGTGCCAGCTCACCCAGTTGGACAGCCCTGGCTCGGCAGTACTTC. Protein product: CASSPSWTALARQYF.

The chain has TRBV15 and TRBJ1-2; 7 bases map to TRBD1. The germline gives CDR1 LNHNV, CDR2 YYDKDF (reference sequence). Trimming took 1 base from V and 1 from J; bases not matched to a gene: 6. The CDR3 runs 16 residues. The CDR3 DNA follows: TGTGCCACCAGCAGAGGGGGGACAGCCGGTAACTATGGCTACACCTTC. It codes for CATSRGGTAGNYGYTF.

The chain joins TRBV6-5 to TRBJ1-6; TRBD1 agrees at 7 bases. Germline V gene data show CDR1 as MNHEY and CDR2 as SVGAGI. Losses at the gene ends were 4 bases for V and 8 bases for J; bases not matched to a gene: 11. The CDR3 extends over 16 amino acids. The CDR3: CASSSTNRGEDSPLHF. The CDR3 nucleotides are TGTGCCAGCAGTTCTACAAACAGGGGTGAGGATTCACCCCTCCACTTT.

The V and J genes are TRBV11-3 and TRBJ1-1, with 7 nucleotides matching TRBD1. The V gene end was trimmed by 1 base and the J gene end by 1 base; junction bases not matched to a gene: 0. The germline V gene encodes CDR1 SGHNT and CDR2 YENEEA. The CDR3 is made up of 14 amino acids. CDR3 sequence: CASSLGQGNTEAFF. CDR3 coding DNA: TGTGCCAGCAGCTTAGGACAGGGGAACACTGAAGCTTTCTTT.

The sample holds many counts of this clone. The chain employs TRBV23-1 and TRBJ1-5; D unresolved. TRBV23-1 belongs to the ORF category, with a function that is uncertain. V was clipped by 2 bases and J by 0 bases, with 5 bases between them. The CDR3 length is 14 residues. This chain's CDR3 is CASSQADSNQPQHF. The CDR3 nucleotides are TGCGCCAGCAGTCAAGCGGATAGCAATCAGCCCCAGCATTTT.

A remark on this clone: At the DNA level, this CDR3 is encoded by other sequences in the same sample as well. The V and J genes are TRBV2 and TRBJ2-5; TRBD2 agrees at 12 bases. This CDR3 is built from 15 residues. The V gene end was trimmed by 6 bases and the J gene end by 5 bases; junction bases not matched to a gene: 7. Germline values: CDR1 SNHLY, CDR2 FYNNEI. DNA of the CDR3: TGTGCCAGCAGCTCTAGCGGGGGGGCTCAGGAGACCCAGTACTTC. It is translated as CASSSSGGAQETQYF.

This clone was observed a single time. The chain carries TRBV19 and TRBJ1-1; maybe TRBD1 (6 bases). Germline V gives CDR1 LNHDA, CDR2 SQIVND (reference sequence). CDR3 length: 13 amino acids. Between the trimmed V and J ends, which lost 4 bases and 5 bases, there was a span of 11 bases. The CDR3 reads CASSTQGKTEAFF. The CDR3 region has the DNA TGTGCCAGTAGTACCCAGGGGAAAACTGAAGCTTTCTTT.

This sequence joins TRBV13 and TRBJ2-1; the match to TRBD2 covers 7 bases. The CDR3 sequence is 15 residues long. Germline CDR1 is PRHDT and CDR2 is FYEKMQ (reference sequence). The V segment lost 4 bases and the J segment 4 bases; nucleotides outside the gene matches: 7. This CDR3 is CASSSGLSFYNEQFF. The CDR3 region has the DNA TGTGCCAGCAGCTCGGGACTATCATTTTACAATGAGCAGTTCTTC.

The chain couples TRBV30 to TRBJ2-1; D may be TRBD1 (5 bases). CDR1 is GTSNPN and CDR2 is SVGIG in the germline V gene (reference sequence). CDR3 size: 11 residues. V gave up 5 bases and J gave up 7 bases, with 9 bases separating them. The CDR3 DNA is TGTGCCTGGCGGACATTTAATGAGCAGTTCTTC. This codes for CAWRTFNEQFF.

The chain is built from TRBV19 and TRBJ1-1; D is uncertain. The ends were cut back, 7 bases at V and 0 bases at J, with 15 bases in the middle. This CDR3 spans 15 amino acids. CDR1 LNHDA and CDR2 SQIVND come from the germline V gene (reference sequence). For the CDR3, the DNA is TGTGCCAGTAAGCGGGGAGGTACGATGAACACTGAAGCTTTCTTT. Protein: CASKRGGTMNTEAFF.

The CDR3 nucleotides are TGTGCCATCAGGGACTCGGGGACAGGGGGCGTGGGGACTGAAGCTTTCTTT. Residues: CAIRDSGTGGVGTEAFF. V usage is TRBV10-3 and J usage is TRBJ1-1; 12 bases match TRBD1. Germline CDR1 and CDR2: ENHRY and SYGVKD. V shed 6 bases and J 5 bases; nucleotides not matched to a gene: 13. The CDR3 contains 17 residues.

The chain carries TRBV19 and TRBJ1-2; no definite D call. The V gene lost 7 bases and the J gene lost 4 bases, with 19 bases spanning the gap. The CDR3 runs 15 residues. The germline gives CDR1 LNHDA, CDR2 SQIVND (reference sequence). This CDR3 is CASTTTVGAGYGYTF. In nucleotides, the CDR3 is TGTGCCAGTACCACTACAGTGGGCGCGGGCTATGGCTACACCTTC.

The chain combines TRBV2 with TRBJ2-7; 9 bases are a match to TRBD1. The CDR3 runs 13 residues. V dropped 4 bases and J dropped 6; count of bases not matched to a gene: 4. Germline CDR1 reads SNHLY; CDR2 reads FYNNEI. The CDR3 spells CASSGQGDIEQYF. The CDR3 bases are TGTGCCAGCAGTGGACAGGGGGACATCGAGCAGTACTTC. The whole variable domain, filled in from reference TRBV2 and TRBJ2-7, reads EPEVTQTPSHQVTQMGQEVILRCVPISNHLYFYWYRQILGQKVEFLVSFYNNEISEKSEIFDDQFSVERPDGSNFTLKIRSTKLEDSAMYFCASSGQGDIEQYFGPGTRLTVT.

The chain employs TRBV19 and TRBJ2-1; D is unclear. V lost 7 bases and J lost 0, with 13 bases in between. CDR1 and CDR2 (germline): LNHDA, SQIVND (reference sequence). The CDR3 extends over 15 amino acids. The DNA for the CDR3 is TGTGCCAGTAAGGAAGAGGTGAGCTCCTACAATGAGCAGTTCTTC. This sequence encodes CASKEEVSSYNEQFF. The whole variable domain, remainder taken from reference TRBV19 and TRBJ2-1, is DGGITQSPKYLFRKEGQNVTLSCEQNLNHDAMYWYRQDPGQGLRLIYYSQIVNDFQKGDIAEGYSVSREKKESFPLTVTSAQKNPTAFYLCASKEEVSSYNEQFFGPGTRLTVL.

The chain employs TRBV25-1 and TRBJ1-1; D unresolved. Trimming took 6 bases from V and 3 from J, leaving 8 bases between them. Germline V gene sequence: CDR1 MGHDK, CDR2 SYGVNS. This CDR3 contains 12 residues. The chain's CDR3 is CASSDFYTEAFF. The CDR3 DNA is TGTGCCAGCAGCGACTTTTACACTGAAGCTTTCTTT.

This clone was found once. The rearrangement links TRBV18 to TRBJ2-1; D gene unclear. Trimming stripped 2 bases from V and 7 bases from J, with 15 bases between. The germline gives CDR1 KGHSH, CDR2 LQKENI. The CDR3 is 15 residues long. The CDR3 is CASSPTPIPGNEQFF. CDR3 in DNA: TGTGCCAGCTCACCAACCCCTATCCCGGGTAATGAGCAGTTCTTC.

This rearrangement joins TRBV11-2 to TRBJ1-5; D is perhaps TRBD1 (5 bases). V was pared by 7 bases and J by 6 bases, with 16 bases between. The CDR3 sequence is 14 residues long. Germline CDR1 is SGHAT and CDR2 is FQNNGV. CDR3 DNA sequence: TGTGCCAGCACCCCCTGGGGGGAACCTCAGCCCCAGCATTTT. Its translation: CASTPWGEPQPQHF.

The V gene is TRBV19, the J gene TRBJ1-2; perhaps TRBD1 as D (6 bases). V gave up 2 bases and J gave up 5 bases, with 12 bases separating them. The CDR3 has 14 residues. Germline-derived CDR1 and CDR2 are LNHDA and SQIVND (reference sequence). The CDR3 loop reads CASSILQGPYGYTF. CDR3 DNA: TGTGCCAGTAGTATACTCCAGGGGCCATATGGCTACACCTTC.

This clone was detected only a few times. The chain is built from TRBV3-1 (or the pseudogene TRBV3-2) and TRBJ1-3; TRBD1 is a possible D gene (6 bases). Germline CDR1 and CDR2: LGHDT and YNNKEL (reference sequence). The ends were cut back, 7 bases at V and 4 bases at J, with 11 bases in the middle. The CDR3 sequence is 13 residues long. The CDR3 protein is CASTWTAGNTIYF. The CDR3 DNA reads TGTGCCAGCACCTGGACAGCGGGAAACACCATATATTTT.

V gene TRBV18 combines with J gene TRBJ1-4; the D is unclear. The CDR3 contains 15 residues. With 2 bases removed from V and 4 bases from J, the gap between germline ends came to 11 bases. Germline lookup yields CDR1 KGHSH and CDR2 LQKENI. This chain's CDR3 is CASSPDSGINEKLFF. The CDR3 bases are TGTGCCAGCTCACCAGATTCAGGAATTAATGAAAAACTGTTTTTT.

This clone has more than one count but fewer than ten. The DNA of the CDR3 is TGTGCCAGCAAACCTACAGGGGAAATGAAGTCCGGGGAGCTGTTTTTT. It translates to CASKPTGEMKSGELFF. The chain carries TRBV14 and TRBJ2-2; 7 bases agree with TRBD1. The V and J ends lost 7 bases and 6 bases, in that order; junction bases with no gene match: 14. Looked up from germline, CDR1 is SGHDN and CDR2 is FVKESK. The CDR3 has 16 residues. Looking up the rest from reference TRBV14 and TRBJ2-2 gives the full variable domain: EAGVTQFPSHSVIEKGQTVTLRCDPISGHDNLYWYRRVMGKEIKFLLHFVKESKQDESGMPNNRFLAERTGGTYSTLKVQPAELEDSGVYFCASKPTGEMKSGELFFGEGSRLTVL.